The next 27 T cell receptor beta chains were all read from a single sample in a study of blood T cell repertoires in COVID-19. The data were produced by immunoSEQ multiplex PCR, yet TCRdb's version contains in-frame clones alone and is incomplete. The table has 93,000 or so clones, roughly 82% seen once. The sample taken for sequencing was peripheral blood. The receptors stem from a human donor in a cohort sampled during active COVID-19.

The rearrangement joins TRBV5-1 to TRBJ2-2; perhaps TRBD1 as D (5 bases). Germline CDR1 SGHRS, CDR2 YFSETQ. The V end lost 4 bases, the J end lost 3 bases, and 13 bases lay between the germline ends. The CDR3 runs to 15 residues. CDR3 sequence (DNA): TGCGCCAGCAGCGGATTGACAGCTTACACCGGGGAGCTGTTTTTT. Translation gives CASSGLTAYTGELFF.

The rearrangement uses TRBV14 and TRBJ2-1; D uncertain. Germline lookup yields CDR1 SGHDN and CDR2 FVKESK. The CDR3 runs to 13 residues. V was pared by 2 bases and J by 11 bases, with 13 bases between. CDR3 nucleotides: TGTGCCAGCAGCCAACGTCAAGCAATGCAGCAGTTCTTC. Translated, it gives CASSQRQAMQQFF. Full variable domain (remainder filled in from reference TRBV14 and TRBJ2-1): EAGVTQFPSHSVIEKGQTVTLRCDPISGHDNLYWYRRVMGKEIKFLLHFVKESKQDESGMPNNRFLAERTGGTYSTLKVQPAELEDSGVYFCASSQRQAMQQFFGPGTRLTVL.

This clone was counted between two and nine times. This chain uses TRBV11-2 with TRBJ2-2; 11 bases match TRBD1. CDR3 length: 15 residues. In germline, CDR1 is SGHAT, CDR2 FQNNGV. After removal of 5 bases from V and 4 bases from J, the junction contained 3 bases not matched to a gene. The CDR3 DNA sequence: TGTGCCAGCAGCCGCGGGACAGGGGGCACCGGGGAGCTGTTTTTT. Its protein product is CASSRGTGGTGELFF.

The genes are TRBV10-1 and TRBJ1-4; 10 positions agree with TRBD1. Per germline, CDR1 WNHNN and CDR2 SYGVQD (reference sequence). Trimming removed 6 bases from V and 4 bases from J; junction bases left unmatched: 2. This CDR3 has 14 residues. CDR3 nucleotides: TGCGCCAGCAGCCGGACAGGGGGTAATGAAAAACTGTTTTTT. Protein product: CASSRTGGNEKLFF.

This clone has only one observation. This chain uses TRBV7-2 with TRBJ2-1, with TRBD2 as a possible D gene (7 bases). The V end lost 1 base, the J end lost 6 bases, and 16 bases lay between the germline ends. The germline gives CDR1 SGHTA, CDR2 FQGNSA. The CDR3 consists of 16 residues. The CDR3 protein is CASSLGGGRAFNEQFF. DNA for the CDR3: TGTGCCAGCAGCTTAGGCGGGGGCCGGGCGTTCAATGAGCAGTTCTTC.

This chain connects TRBV6-5 to TRBJ1-4, with a possible D match to TRBD1 (5 bases). The CDR3 length is 14 residues. CDR1 is MNHEY, CDR2 SVGAGI, per germline. V was trimmed by 7 bases and J by 4 bases, leaving 13 bases between them. The CDR3 here is CASIGRGVNEKLFF. CDR3 nucleotide sequence: TGTGCCAGCATCGGCCGGGGGGTTAATGAAAAACTGTTTTTT.

The CDR3 sequence: CASSVTGRVGNSPLHF. The CDR3 DNA follows: TGTGCCAGTAGTGTTACAGGTCGGGTGGGTAATTCACCCCTCCACTTT. This chain connects TRBV19 to TRBJ1-6, with a tentative D call TRBD1 (5 bases). From germline, CDR1 is LNHDA and CDR2 SQIVND (reference sequence). The CDR3 totals 16 residues. V lost 5 bases and J lost 6, with 17 bases in between.

This chain uses TRBV5-1 with TRBJ2-5, with a weak D call TRBD2 (6 bases). Trimming left V 6 bases short and J 0 bases short, with 12 bases between. This CDR3 comprises 14 residues. CDR1 and CDR2 from the germline V gene are SGHRS and YFSETQ. This chain's CDR3 is CASTTEGHQETQYF. The CDR3 nucleotides are TGCGCCAGCACCACGGAGGGGCACCAAGAGACCCAGTACTTC.

This clone was seen just once. The genes are TRBV11-3 and TRBJ1-1; 8 nucleotides align to TRBD1. The CDR3 contains 14 residues. V was clipped by 1 base and J by 11 bases; unmatched bases: 9. The germline V gene encodes CDR1 SGHNT and CDR2 YENEEA. CDR3 residues: CASSLAGQGGEAFF. CDR3 in DNA: TGTGCCAGCAGCTTAGCCGGACAGGGAGGGGAGGCTTTCTTT.

The chain recombines TRBV14 with TRBJ1-6; 7 bases align to TRBD1. Germline trimming cut 4 bases from V and 7 bases from J; bases unmatched to any gene: 7. Germline CDR1 SGHDN, CDR2 FVKESK. This CDR3 spans 15 amino acids. CDR3 region: CASSLLTGQNSPLHF. In DNA form, the CDR3 reads TGTGCCAGCAGCCTCTTGACAGGGCAGAATTCACCCCTCCACTTT. The whole variable domain, filled in from reference TRBV14 and TRBJ1-6, reads EAGVTQFPSHSVIEKGQTVTLRCDPISGHDNLYWYRRVMGKEIKFLLHFVKESKQDESGMPNNRFLAERTGGTYSTLKVQPAELEDSGVYFCASSLLTGQNSPLHFGNGTRLTVT.

This chain connects TRBV7-2 to TRBJ2-2; 7 bases are shared with TRBD1. In germline, CDR1 is SGHTA, CDR2 FQGNSA. CDR3 size: 14 residues. The J segment lost 6 bases and the V segment lost 0 bases, leaving 1 base of the junction unmatched. CDR3 DNA: TGTGCCAGCAGCTTAGCGCAGGGGGCCGGGGAGCTGTTTTTT. It yields the protein CASSLAQGAGELFF.

The rearrangement links TRBV9 to TRBJ2-5, with 11 bases that match TRBD2. CDR3 size: 14 residues. V dropped 4 bases and J dropped 5; count of bases not matched to a gene: 4. Germline V gene lookup returns CDR1 SGDLS and CDR2 YYNGEE. This chain's CDR3 is CASSSGTSGETQYF. The CDR3 coding sequence is TGTGCCAGCAGCTCCGGGACTAGCGGTGAGACCCAGTACTTC.

The chain carries TRBV4-3 and TRBJ2-1; 10 bases fit TRBD2. CDR3 length equals 15 residues. CDR1 is LGHNA and CDR2 is YSLEER in the germline V gene. V trimming: 6 bases; J trimming: 1 base; junction bases outside the gene matches: 3. The CDR3 spells CASSILAGSYNEQFF. The CDR3 DNA is TGCGCCAGCAGTATACTAGCGGGATCCTACAATGAGCAGTTCTTC.

The chain is built from TRBV29-1 and TRBJ1-2, with 9 bases that match TRBD1. Per the germline V gene, CDR1 is SQVTM and CDR2 is ANQGSEA. The CDR3 has 12 residues. V lost 4 bases and J lost 5; bases outside the gene matches: 2. This CDR3 is CSVVGTGYGYTF. In DNA form, the CDR3 reads TGCAGCGTTGTAGGGACAGGGTATGGCTACACCTTC. The full variable domain, rest sourced from reference TRBV29-1 and TRBJ1-2, is SAVISQKPSRDICQRGTSLTIQCQVDSQVTMMFWYRQQPGQSLTLIATANQGSEATYESGFVIDKFPISRPNLTFSTLTVSNMSPEDSSIYLCSVVGTGYGYTFGSGTRLTVV.

This clone was counted a single time. The chain joins TRBV15 to TRBJ2-1, with a possible D match to TRBD2 (5 bases). CDR1 is LNHNV, CDR2 YYDKDF, per germline (reference sequence). V was trimmed by 1 base and J by 4 bases, leaving 5 bases between them. The CDR3 contains 13 residues. The CDR3 DNA sequence: TGTGCCACCAGCAGAGGCGGGTACAATGAGCAGTTCTTC. Translated, it gives CATSRGGYNEQFF.

The rearrangement joins TRBV20-1 to TRBJ2-7; maybe TRBD1 (6 bases). Deletions cut 1 base from V and 6 bases from J, with 7 bases between. This CDR3 has 11 amino acids. Germline lookup yields CDR1 DFQATT and CDR2 SNEGSKA (reference sequence). For the CDR3, the DNA is TGCAGTGCTAGAGCGGACAGCGAGCAGTACTTC. Its protein product is CSARADSEQYF.

In this sample, this clone turned up a few times. The chain is built from TRBV6-2 or TRBV6-3 and TRBJ1-6; perhaps TRBD1 as D (5 bases). Germline loops: CDR1 MNHEY, CDR2 SVGEGT. V was cut by 4 bases and J by 6 bases, with 10 bases left in between. The CDR3 sequence is 14 residues long. The CDR3 coding sequence is TGTGCCAGCAGTTTCGACAGAGTTAATTCACCCCTCCACTTT. It codes for CASSFDRVNSPLHF.

CDR3 loop: CSGRNSPGELFF. CDR3 nucleotides: TGCAGCGGCCGGAACAGCCCCGGGGAGCTGTTTTTT. The chain has TRBV29-1 and TRBJ2-2; D is uncertain. The V and J ends lost 7 bases and 6 bases respectively, with 12 bases between them. Germline V gene lookup returns CDR1 SQVTM and CDR2 ANQGSEA. This CDR3 is built from 12 residues.

The chain joins TRBV10-1 to TRBJ1-1; D is perhaps TRBD1 (5 bases). The CDR3 sequence is 13 residues long. Germline CDR1 is WNHNN and CDR2 is SYGVQD (reference sequence). V was pared by 3 bases and J by 5 bases, with 10 bases between. The CDR3 region is CASSDREATEAFF. As DNA, the CDR3 is TGCGCCAGCAGTGACAGGGAGGCGACTGAAGCTTTCTTT.

The rearrangement uses TRBV14 and TRBJ2-7; 7 nucleotides align to TRBD2. J was trimmed by 7 bases and V by 4 bases; bases with no gene match: 10. CDR1 and CDR2 (germline): SGHDN, FVKESK. The CDR3 extends over 14 amino acids. The CDR3 DNA sequence: TGTGCCAGCAGCCCAGGGACTACACTTCGTGAGCAGTACTTC. Translation gives CASSPGTTLREQYF. Using reference TRBV14 and TRBJ2-7 for the parts outside the CDR3, the full variable domain is EAGVTQFPSHSVIEKGQTVTLRCDPISGHDNLYWYRRVMGKEIKFLLHFVKESKQDESGMPNNRFLAERTGGTYSTLKVQPAELEDSGVYFCASSPGTTLREQYFGPGTRLTVT.

The genes are TRBV11-2 and TRBJ2-1; 7 bases are shared with TRBD1. Germline-derived CDR1 and CDR2 are SGHAT and FQNNGV. Unmatched junction bases numbered 4, after V lost 4 bases and J lost 7 bases. This CDR3 region has 13 residues. The CDR3 DNA follows: TGTGCCAGCAGCTCCCAGGGGGTGAATGAGCAGTTCTTC. Amino acids: CASSSQGVNEQFF.

A remark on this clone: A much more abundant neighbour one base away suggests this may be a read error. The identical CDR3 is also encoded by other nucleotide sequences in the sample. The chain carries TRBV5-1 and TRBJ2-2; the match to TRBD2 covers 9 bases. The V gene end was trimmed by 0 bases and the J gene end by 1 base; junction bases not matched to a gene: 4. The CDR3 contains 17 residues. Per the germline V gene, CDR1 is SGHRS and CDR2 is YFSETQ. The CDR3 reads CASSLASRGGNTGELFF. The CDR3 region has the DNA TGCGCCAGCAGCTTGGCCTCGCGGGGGGGGAACACCGGGGAGCTGTTTTTT.

The chain recombines TRBV12-3 or TRBV12-4 with TRBJ1-5; no clear D gene. This CDR3 spans 12 amino acids. Trimming cost V 7 bases and J 5 bases, with 9 bases left between them. The CDR3 loop reads CASNRGHQPQHF. CDR3 nucleotides: TGTGCCAGCAACCGCGGGCATCAGCCCCAGCATTTT.

The chain links TRBV11-2 to TRBJ2-1; 10 nucleotides match TRBD2. The germline V gene has CDR1 SGHAT and CDR2 FQNNGV. V lost 1 base, J lost 6 bases, and 6 bases stayed unmatched. The CDR3 has 16 residues. The CDR3 sequence: CASSLVGTSGANEQFF. CDR3 bases: TGTGCCAGCAGCTTAGTAGGTACTAGCGGGGCCAATGAGCAGTTCTTC.

The table lists this clone with a count of one. The chain carries TRBV4-1 and TRBJ2-1; TRBD2 agrees at 14 bases. Germline assignment: CDR1 MGHRA and CDR2 YSYEKL. The CDR3 has 15 residues. The ends lost 0 bases at V and 13 bases at J; junction bases unmatched: 5. The CDR3 DNA sequence: TGCGCCAGCAGCCAAGACAGACTAGCGGGGGGGCAACAGTTCTTC. It codes for CASSQDRLAGGQQFF.

V and J are TRBV3-1 (or the pseudogene TRBV3-2) and TRBJ1-1; possible D gene TRBD1, 5 bases. Trimming pared 0 bases from V and 0 bases from J, leaving 11 bases between. Germline CDR1 and CDR2: LGHDT and YNNKEL (reference sequence). CDR3 length: 16 amino acids. DNA for the CDR3: TGTGCCAGCAGCCAAGAGGCAGGGTGGATGAACACTGAAGCTTTCTTT. Its translation is CASSQEAGWMNTEAFF.

There are a few counts of this clone. This rearrangement joins TRBV4-1 to TRBJ2-6; 8 bases fit TRBD1. The CDR3 sequence is 20 residues long. V lost 4 bases to trimming and J lost 4 bases; unmatched junction nucleotides: 18. Germline V lookup: CDR1 MGHRA, CDR2 YSYEKL. The DNA for the CDR3 is TGCGCCAGCAGCCTACAATTGGCGGCAGGGGGCGCGGGGGGGGCCAACGTCCTGACTTTC. Protein product: CASSLQLAAGGAGGANVLTF.